The TCR beta chain under discussion was sequenced for a study of patients and donors after allogeneic stem cell transplantation. The CDR3 sequence is 15 residues long. J lost 4 bases, V lost 6 bases, and 7 bases had no gene match. This clonotype was observed a few times. From the RT-PCR reads, TCRdb called clonotypes with MiXCR, one entry per CDR3 protein. The repertoire consists of about 200,000 distinct CDR3 sequences, with 41% occurring once and the leading ten covering less than 40%. The rearrangement uses TRBV12-3 or TRBV12-4 and TRBJ1-2, with 11 bases that match TRBD1. The clonotype comes from a human donor who was either an allogeneic HSCT recipient or a stem cell or donor lymphocyte infusion donor (not recorded which). It is not recorded whose cells these are; they may come from a transplant donor. Input material: blood, either unsorted or a sorted T cell fraction (not recorded which). This chain's CDR3 is CASSLPGQGAYGYTF. The CDR3 DNA is TGTGCCAGCAGCCTCCCTGGACAGGGGGCCTATGGCTACACCTTC.